Presented here are 7 T cell receptor beta chains from one specimen sequenced in a study of control samples from healthy donors and cancer patients. Profiling relied on immunoSEQ multiplex PCR, and the TCRdb table lists in-frame clones only, not all of them. The sample consists of 150,000 or so clones, just under 95% of them appearing once. The specimen was blood. The receptors originated from a man aged 18 to 29 in good health.

The J gene is TRBJ2-7, the V gene TRBV30; D assignment may be TRBD1 or TRBD2 (6 bases each). Germline V gene lookup returns CDR1 GTSNPN and CDR2 SVGIG (reference sequence). The CDR3 extends over 14 amino acids. Deletions cut 3 bases from V and 0 bases from J, with 12 bases between. The CDR3 protein is CAWSRGQYSYEQYF. The CDR3 region has the DNA TGTGCCTGGAGCCGGGGGCAGTACTCCTACGAGCAGTACTTC. Filled out from reference TRBV30 and TRBJ2-7, the complete variable domain reads SQTIHQWPATLVQPVGSPLSLECTVEGTSNPNLYWYRQAAGRGLQLLFYSVGIGQISSEVPQNLSASRPQDRQFILSSKKLLLSDSGFYLCAWSRGQYSYEQYFGPGTRLTVT.

This clone was recorded once. The rearrangement joins TRBV9 to TRBJ2-3; D is unresolved. V lost 0 bases and J lost 1, with 9 bases in between. The CDR3 totals 15 residues. Germline CDR1 and CDR2: SGDLS and YYNGEE. The CDR3 region is CASSVDLAGTDTQYF. The CDR3 region has the DNA TGTGCCAGCAGCGTAGACCTTGCAGGCACAGATACGCAGTATTTT.

This chain links TRBV6-1 with TRBJ2-1, with D possibly TRBD2 on 5 matching bases. Trimming pared 1 base from V and 2 bases from J, leaving 9 bases between. The CDR3 length is 15 residues. Germline V CDR1 and CDR2: MNHNS, SASEGT. The CDR3 loop is CASSEEAAAYNEQFF. The CDR3 DNA sequence: TGTGCCAGCAGTGAAGAAGCGGCTGCCTACAATGAGCAGTTCTTC.

V usage is TRBV27 and J usage is TRBJ2-7; no definite D call. This CDR3 contains 12 residues. V was shortened by 7 bases and J by 6 bases, with 13 bases between the two germline ends. Germline CDR1 is MNHEY and CDR2 is SMNVEV (reference sequence). DNA of the CDR3: TGTGCCAGCACCTCGGACGCCTCCGAGCAGTACTTC. It translates to CASTSDASEQYF.

CDR3 loop: CASSPSFGAHPDTQYF. CDR3 sequence (DNA): TGTGCCAGCAGCCCCTCTTTCGGGGCCCATCCAGATACGCAGTATTTT. This chain links TRBV13 with TRBJ2-3, with D tentatively TRBD1 or TRBD2 (5 bases each). Germline V CDR1 and CDR2: PRHDT, FYEKMQ (reference sequence). CDR3 size: 16 residues. The germline V and J ends were trimmed by 5 bases and 4 bases, with 19 bases remaining between them.

The V gene is TRBV7-6, the J gene TRBJ1-2, with unresolved D. Germline assignment: CDR1 SGHVS and CDR2 FNYEAQ. CDR3 size: 15 residues. V was trimmed by 6 bases and J by 0 bases, leaving 14 bases between them. The CDR3 loop is CASRLPPTTNYGYTF. As DNA, the CDR3 is TGTGCCAGCAGACTACCCCCGACCACTAACTATGGCTACACCTTC.

This clone was counted once. The chain recombines TRBV6-6 with TRBJ1-2; D unclear. This CDR3 has 13 residues. V lost 0 bases, J lost 8 bases, and 10 bases lay in between. From germline, CDR1 is MNHNY and CDR2 SVGAGI (reference sequence). CDR3 DNA sequence: TGTGCCAGCAGTTACTCGAGACCGAGGGGCTACACCTTC. Encoded protein: CASSYSRPRGYTF.